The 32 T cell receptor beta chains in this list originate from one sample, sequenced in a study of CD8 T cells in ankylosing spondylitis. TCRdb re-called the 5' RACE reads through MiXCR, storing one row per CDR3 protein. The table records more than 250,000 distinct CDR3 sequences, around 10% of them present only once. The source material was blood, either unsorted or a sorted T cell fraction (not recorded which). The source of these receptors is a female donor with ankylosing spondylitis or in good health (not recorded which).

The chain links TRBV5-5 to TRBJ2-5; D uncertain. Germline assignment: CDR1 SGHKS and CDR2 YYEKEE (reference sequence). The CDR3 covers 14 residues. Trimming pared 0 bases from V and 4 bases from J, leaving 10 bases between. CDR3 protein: CASSLVLGSETQYF. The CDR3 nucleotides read TGTGCCAGCAGCTTGGTTCTGGGTTCAGAGACCCAGTACTTC.

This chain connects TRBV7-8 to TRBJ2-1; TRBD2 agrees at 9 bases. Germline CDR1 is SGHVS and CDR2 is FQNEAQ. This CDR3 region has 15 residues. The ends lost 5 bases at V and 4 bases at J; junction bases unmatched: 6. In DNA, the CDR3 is TGTGCCAGCAGCCTGTATAGCGGGAGTTACAATGAGCAGTTCTTC. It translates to CASSLYSGSYNEQFF.

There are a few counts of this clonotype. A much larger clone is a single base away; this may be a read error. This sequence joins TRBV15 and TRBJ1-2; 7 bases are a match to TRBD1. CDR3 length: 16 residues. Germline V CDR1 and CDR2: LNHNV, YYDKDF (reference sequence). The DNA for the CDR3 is TGTGCCACCAGCAGCCGGGACAGAAGGGCTAACTATGGCGACACCTTC. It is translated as CATSSRDRRANYGDTF.

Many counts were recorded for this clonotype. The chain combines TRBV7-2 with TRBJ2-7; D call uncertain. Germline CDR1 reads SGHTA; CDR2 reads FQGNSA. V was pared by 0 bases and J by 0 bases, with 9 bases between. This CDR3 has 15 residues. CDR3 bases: TGTGCCAGCAGCTTAGCCGGGCGAAGCTCCTACGAGCAGTACTTC. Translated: CASSLAGRSSYEQYF.

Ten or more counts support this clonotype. The DNA for the CDR3 is TGCGCCAGCAGCTTGGATGGAGCGGGGCGCACAGATACGCAGTATTTT. Amino acid sequence: CASSLDGAGRTDTQYF. The V gene is TRBV5-1, the J gene TRBJ2-3, with 7 bases fitting TRBD2. The junction had 5 bases not matched to a gene; V was cut back by 0 bases and J by 1 base. The V gene's germline CDR1 is SGHRS and CDR2 YFSETQ. The CDR3 is made up of 16 amino acids. Full variable domain (rest looked up from reference TRBV5-1 and TRBJ2-3): KAGVTQTPRYLIKTRGQQVTLSCSPISGHRSVSWYQQTPGQGLQFLFEYFSETQRNKGNFPGRFSGRQFSNSRSEMNVSTLELGDSALYLCASSLDGAGRTDTQYFGPGTRLTVL.

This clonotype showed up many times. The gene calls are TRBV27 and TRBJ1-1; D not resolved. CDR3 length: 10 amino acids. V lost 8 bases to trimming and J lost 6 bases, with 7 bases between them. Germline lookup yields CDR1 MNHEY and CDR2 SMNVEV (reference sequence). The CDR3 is CASRGAEAFF. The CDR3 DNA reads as TGTGCCAGCCGTGGGGCTGAAGCTTTCTTT.

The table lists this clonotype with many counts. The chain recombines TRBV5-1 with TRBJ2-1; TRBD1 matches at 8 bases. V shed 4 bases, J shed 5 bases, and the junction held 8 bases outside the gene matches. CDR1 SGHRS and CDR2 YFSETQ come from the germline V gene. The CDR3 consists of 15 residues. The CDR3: CASSARTGLDNEQFF. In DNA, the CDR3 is TGCGCCAGCAGCGCACGGACAGGGCTGGACAATGAGCAGTTCTTC.

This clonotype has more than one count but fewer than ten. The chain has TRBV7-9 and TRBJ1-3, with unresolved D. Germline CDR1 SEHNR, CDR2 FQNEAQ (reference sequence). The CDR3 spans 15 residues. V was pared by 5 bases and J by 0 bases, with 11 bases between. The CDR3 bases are TGTGCCAGCAGCCTATGGACGGGCTCTGGAAACACCATATATTTT. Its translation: CASSLWTGSGNTIYF. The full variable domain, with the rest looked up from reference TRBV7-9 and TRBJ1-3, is DTGVSQNPRHKITKRGQNVTFRCDPISEHNRLYWYRQTLGQGPEFLTYFQNEAQLEKSRLLSDRFSAERPKGSFSTLEIQRTEQGDSAMYLCASSLWTGSGNTIYFGEGSWLTVV.

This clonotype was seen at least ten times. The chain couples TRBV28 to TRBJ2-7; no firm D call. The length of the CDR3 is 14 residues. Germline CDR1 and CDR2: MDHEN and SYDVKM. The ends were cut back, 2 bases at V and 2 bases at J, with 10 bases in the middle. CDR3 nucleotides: TGTGCCAGCAGTTTAATGGGTATGACCTACGAGCAGTACTTC. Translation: CASSLMGMTYEQYF.

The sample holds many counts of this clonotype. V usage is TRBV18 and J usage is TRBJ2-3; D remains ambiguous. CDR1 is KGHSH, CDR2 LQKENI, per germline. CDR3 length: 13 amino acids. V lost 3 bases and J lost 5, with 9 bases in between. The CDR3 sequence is CASSPSGEDTQYF. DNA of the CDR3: TGTGCCAGCTCACCCAGTGGGGAAGATACGCAGTATTTT.

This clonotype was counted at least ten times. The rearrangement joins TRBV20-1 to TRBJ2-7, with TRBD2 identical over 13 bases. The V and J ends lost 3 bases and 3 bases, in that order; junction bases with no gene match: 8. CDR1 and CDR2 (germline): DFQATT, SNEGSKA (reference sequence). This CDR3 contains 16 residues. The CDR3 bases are TGCAGTGCTAGTTTCGCCGGGACTAGCGGGATCTACGAGCAGTACTTC. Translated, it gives CSASFAGTSGIYEQYF.

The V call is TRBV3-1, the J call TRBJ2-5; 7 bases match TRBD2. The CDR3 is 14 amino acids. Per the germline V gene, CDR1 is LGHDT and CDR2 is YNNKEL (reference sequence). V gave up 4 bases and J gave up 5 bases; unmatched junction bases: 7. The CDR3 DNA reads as TGTGCCAGCAGCCCCATCGGCGGGAGTGAGACCCAGTACTTC. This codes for CASSPIGGSETQYF.

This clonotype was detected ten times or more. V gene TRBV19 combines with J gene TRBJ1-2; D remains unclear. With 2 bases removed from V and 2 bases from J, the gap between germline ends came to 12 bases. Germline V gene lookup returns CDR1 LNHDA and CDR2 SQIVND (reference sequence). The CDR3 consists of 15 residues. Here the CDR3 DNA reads TGTGCCAGTAGTATAAAACAGTCGGTCAACTATGGCTACACCTTC. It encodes CASSIKQSVNYGYTF. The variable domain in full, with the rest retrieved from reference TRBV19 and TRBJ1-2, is DGGITQSPKYLFRKEGQNVTLSCEQNLNHDAMYWYRQDPGQGLRLIYYSQIVNDFQKGDIAEGYSVSREKKESFPLTVTSAQKNPTAFYLCASSIKQSVNYGYTFGSGTRLTVV.

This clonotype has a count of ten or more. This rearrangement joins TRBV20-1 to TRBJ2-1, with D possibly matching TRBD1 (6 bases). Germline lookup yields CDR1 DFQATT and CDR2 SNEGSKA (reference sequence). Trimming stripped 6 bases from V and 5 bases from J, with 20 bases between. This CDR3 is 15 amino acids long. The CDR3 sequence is CSAPSSDRIDNEQFF. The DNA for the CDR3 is TGCAGTGCCCCGTCTTCCGACAGGATCGACAATGAGCAGTTCTTC.

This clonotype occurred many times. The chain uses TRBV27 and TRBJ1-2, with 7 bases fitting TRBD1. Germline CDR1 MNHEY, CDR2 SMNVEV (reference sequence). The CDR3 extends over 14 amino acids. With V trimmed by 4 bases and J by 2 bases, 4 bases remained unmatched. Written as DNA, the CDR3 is TGTGCCAGCAGTTCCACAGGGGCGAACTATGGCTACACCTTC. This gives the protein CASSSTGANYGYTF.

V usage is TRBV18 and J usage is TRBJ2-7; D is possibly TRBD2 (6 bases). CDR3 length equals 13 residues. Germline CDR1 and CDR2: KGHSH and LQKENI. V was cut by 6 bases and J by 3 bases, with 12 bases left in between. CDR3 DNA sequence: TGTGCCAGCTCTGACTCCGGGGGCTACGAGCAGTACTTC. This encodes CASSDSGGYEQYF. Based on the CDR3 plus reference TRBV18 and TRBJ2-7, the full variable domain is NAGVMQNPRHLVRRRGQEARLRCSPMKGHSHVYWYRQLPEEGLKFMVYLQKENIIDESGMPKERFSAEFPKEGPSILRIQQVVRGDSAAYFCASSDSGGYEQYFGPGTRLTVT.

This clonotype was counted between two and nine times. The CDR3 loop is CASSSLAGGETQYF. In DNA, the CDR3 is TGTGCCAGCAGCTCGCTAGCGGGGGGGGAGACCCAGTACTTC. This chain uses TRBV7-2 with TRBJ2-5; 12 nucleotides align to TRBD2. This CDR3 contains 14 residues. The trim removed 4 bases at V and 5 bases at J, leaving 2 bases unmatched. CDR1 SGHTA and CDR2 FQGNSA come from the germline V gene.

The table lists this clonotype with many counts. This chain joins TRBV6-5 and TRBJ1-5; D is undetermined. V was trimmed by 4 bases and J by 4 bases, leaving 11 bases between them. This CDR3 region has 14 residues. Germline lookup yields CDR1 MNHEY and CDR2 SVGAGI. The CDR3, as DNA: TGTGCCAGCAGTTCCCGGACGGGAAATCAGCCCCAGCATTTT. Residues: CASSSRTGNQPQHF.

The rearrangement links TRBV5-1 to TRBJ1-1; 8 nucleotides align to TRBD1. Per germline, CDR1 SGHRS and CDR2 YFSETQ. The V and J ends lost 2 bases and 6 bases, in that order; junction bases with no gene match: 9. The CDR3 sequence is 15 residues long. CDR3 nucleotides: TGCGCCAGCAGCTTAAGGACAGGGATTGTCGCTGAAGCTTTCTTT. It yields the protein CASSLRTGIVAEAFF.

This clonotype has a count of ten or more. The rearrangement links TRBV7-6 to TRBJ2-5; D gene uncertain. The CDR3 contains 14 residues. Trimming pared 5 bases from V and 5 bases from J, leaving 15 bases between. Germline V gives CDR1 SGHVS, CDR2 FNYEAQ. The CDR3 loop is CASSLLELSETQYF. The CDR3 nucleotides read TGTGCCAGCAGCCTCCTCGAGCTTTCGGAGACCCAGTACTTC.

The CDR3 sequence: CSAPVSGANVLTF. CDR3 in DNA: TGCAGTGCTCCTGTGTCTGGGGCCAACGTCCTGACTTTC. V and J are TRBV20-1 and TRBJ2-6; D ambiguous. V was cut by 5 bases and J by 1 base, with 6 bases left in between. The CDR3 covers 13 residues. The germline V gene encodes CDR1 DFQATT and CDR2 SNEGSKA (reference sequence).

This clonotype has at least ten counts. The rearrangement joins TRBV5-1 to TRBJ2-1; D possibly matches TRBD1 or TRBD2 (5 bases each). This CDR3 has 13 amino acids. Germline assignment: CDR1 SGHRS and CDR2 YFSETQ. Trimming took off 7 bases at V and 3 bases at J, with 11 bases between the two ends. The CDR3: CASCRDLYNEQFF. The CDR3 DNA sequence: TGCGCCAGCTGCCGGGACCTCTACAATGAGCAGTTCTTC.

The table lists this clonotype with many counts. For the CDR3, the DNA is TGCAGTGCTATCATTATAGCGGCCTCCTACAATGAGCAGTTCTTC. This encodes CSAIIIAASYNEQFF. The chain uses TRBV20-1 and TRBJ2-1; the D gene is possibly TRBD2 (6 bases). The CDR3 contains 15 residues. Per germline, CDR1 DFQATT and CDR2 SNEGSKA (reference sequence). Trimming removed 4 bases at V and 0 bases at J, with 13 bases between.

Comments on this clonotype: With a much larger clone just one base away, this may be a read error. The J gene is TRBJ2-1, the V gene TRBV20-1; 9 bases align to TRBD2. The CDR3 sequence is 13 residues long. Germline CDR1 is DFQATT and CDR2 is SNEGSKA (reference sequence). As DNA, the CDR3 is TGCAGTGCTTTTAGCGGGAGAGGAAATGGGCAGTTCTTC. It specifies CSAFSGRGNGQFF.

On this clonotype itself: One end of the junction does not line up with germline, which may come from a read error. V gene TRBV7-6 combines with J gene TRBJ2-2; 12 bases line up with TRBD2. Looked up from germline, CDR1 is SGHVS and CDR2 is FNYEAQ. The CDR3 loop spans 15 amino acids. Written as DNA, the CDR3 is TGTGCCAGCAGTGCTAGCGGGAGGGGGCCCCGGGAGCTGATTTTT. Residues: CASSASGRGPRELIF.

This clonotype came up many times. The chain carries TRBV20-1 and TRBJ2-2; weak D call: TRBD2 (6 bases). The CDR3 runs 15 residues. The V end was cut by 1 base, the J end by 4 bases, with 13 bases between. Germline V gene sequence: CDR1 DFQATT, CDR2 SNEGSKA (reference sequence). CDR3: CSARGREWSTGELFF. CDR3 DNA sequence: TGCAGTGCTAGAGGGCGGGAATGGTCCACCGGGGAGCTGTTTTTT.

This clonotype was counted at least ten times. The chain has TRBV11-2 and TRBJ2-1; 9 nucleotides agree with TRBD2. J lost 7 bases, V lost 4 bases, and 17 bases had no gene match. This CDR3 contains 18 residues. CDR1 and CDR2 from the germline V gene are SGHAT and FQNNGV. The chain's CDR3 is CASSSHWFGSGRVNEQFF. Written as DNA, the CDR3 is TGTGCCAGCAGCTCACACTGGTTTGGTAGCGGGAGAGTAAATGAGCAGTTCTTC.

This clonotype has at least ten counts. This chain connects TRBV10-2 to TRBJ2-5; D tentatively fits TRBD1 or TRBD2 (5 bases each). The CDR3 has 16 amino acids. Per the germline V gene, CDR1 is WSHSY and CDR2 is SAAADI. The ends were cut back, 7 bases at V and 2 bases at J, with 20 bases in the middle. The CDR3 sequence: CASIDQKGTFQETQYF. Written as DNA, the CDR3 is TGCGCCAGCATTGACCAGAAGGGGACCTTTCAAGAGACCCAGTACTTC.

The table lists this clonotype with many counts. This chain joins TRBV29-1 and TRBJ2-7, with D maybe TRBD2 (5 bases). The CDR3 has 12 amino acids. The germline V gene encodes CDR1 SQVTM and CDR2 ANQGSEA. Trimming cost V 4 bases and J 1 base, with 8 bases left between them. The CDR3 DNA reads TGCAGCGTTGGCCCGGGGTCCTACGAGCAGTACTTC. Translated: CSVGPGSYEQYF.

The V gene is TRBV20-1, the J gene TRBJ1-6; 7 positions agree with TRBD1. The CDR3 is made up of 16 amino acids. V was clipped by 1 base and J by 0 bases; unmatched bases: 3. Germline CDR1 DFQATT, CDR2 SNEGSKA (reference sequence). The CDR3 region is CSARAGGHSYNSPLHF. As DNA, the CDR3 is TGCAGTGCTAGAGCAGGGGGGCACTCCTATAATTCACCCCTCCACTTT.

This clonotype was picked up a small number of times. The CDR3 reads CSARLTGRNTEAFF. The CDR3 nucleotides are TGCAGTGCTCGTCTCACAGGGCGAAACACTGAAGCTTTCTTT. V is TRBV20-1 and J is TRBJ1-1; possible D gene TRBD1, 6 bases. The CDR3 covers 14 residues. V was clipped by 5 bases and J by 2 bases, with 15 bases between them. Germline V lookup: CDR1 DFQATT, CDR2 SNEGSKA (reference sequence).

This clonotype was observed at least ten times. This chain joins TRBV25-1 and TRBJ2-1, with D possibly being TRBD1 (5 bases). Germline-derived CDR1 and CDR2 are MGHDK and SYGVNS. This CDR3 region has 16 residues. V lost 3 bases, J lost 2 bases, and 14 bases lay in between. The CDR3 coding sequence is TGTGCCAGCAGTGACTCCGACAGCCCAACCTACAATGAGCAGTTCTTC. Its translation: CASSDSDSPTYNEQFF.